A selection of T cell receptor beta chains follows, all from one sample in a study of OX40 agonist ivuxolimab in advanced cancers. Generated by immunoSEQ multiplex PCR, the TCRdb table keeps only in-frame clones and is missing some. Among tens of thousands of clones listed, 88% were seen once. The sequenced sample was CD4+ or CD8+ T cells sorted from blood, obtained in a trial of the OX40 agonist ivuxolimab. All receptors come from an adult with an advanced solid tumor such as melanoma, head and neck, liver or kidney cancer. Both conserved end residues are part of each CDR3. The D gene is left open where the match is weak. A row's size may be missing; if present it is once, few, many or a size class.

D | J | V | size | length | CDR3 | DNA
TRBD1 | TRBJ2-7 | TRBV25-1 | . | 12 | CARRGTGGEQYF | TGTGCCAGGAGGGGGACAGGGGGCGAGCAGTACTTC
TRBD2 | TRBJ2-2 | TRBV7-9 | . | 16 | CASSPKGGVGIGELFF | TGTGCCAGCAGCCCCAAGGGAGGGGTCGGGATCGGGGAGCTGTTTTTT
TRBD1 | TRBJ2-6 | TRBV5-6 | . | 16 | CASSGGTGTGANVLTF | TGTGCCAGCAGCGGGGGGACAGGGACTGGGGCCAACGTCCTGACTTTC
. | TRBJ2-3 | TRBV6-6 | . | 12 | CASRPSTDTQYF | TGTGCCAGCAGGCCCAGCACAGATACGCAGTATTTT
. | TRBJ2-7 | TRBV2 | few | 14 | CASNLDVRSYEQYF | TGTGCCAGCAACCTTGACGTAAGATCCTACGAGCAGTACTTC
. | TRBJ2-6 | TRBV2 | once | 17 | CASSGVQGVAGANVLTF | TGTGCCAGCAGTGGAGTTCAGGGAGTAGCTGGGGCCAACGTCCTGACTTTC
TRBD1 | TRBJ2-1 | TRBV7-9 | . | 13 | CASTKGTGNEQFF | TGTGCCAGCACTAAGGGGACAGGGAATGAGCAGTTCTTC
. | TRBJ2-5 | TRBV29-1 | few | 15 | CSVEGDSVSQETQYF | TGCAGCGTTGAAGGTGATAGCGTTAGCCAAGAGACCCAGTACTTC
TRBD1 | TRBJ2-3 | TRBV28 | . | 24 | CASSFKYSRGRRNEKISSTDTQYF | TGTGCCAGCAGTTTCAAGTATAGCAGGGGGCGTCGGAACGAAAAAATTTCTAGCACAGATACGCAGTATTTT
TRBD1 | TRBJ2-6 | TRBV23-1 | . | 18 | CASSQKGQGTSGANVLTF | TGCGCCAGCAGTCAAAAGGGACAGGGGACCTCTGGGGCCAACGTCCTGACTTTC
TRBD2 | TRBJ2-7 | TRBV5-1 | . | 13 | CASSSPSGSGQYF | TGCGCCAGCAGCTCACCTAGCGGGAGTGGGCAGTACTTC
. | TRBJ2-7 | TRBV27 | . | 14 | CASSFTPSLYEQYF | TGTGCCAGCAGTTTTACACCCAGCCTTTACGAGCAGTACTTC
. | TRBJ2-3 | TRBV28 | . | 14 | CTIGGLISTDTQYF | TGTACCATCGGAGGCCTTATTAGCACAGATACGCAGTATTTT
TRBD2 | TRBJ2-5 | TRBV5-4 | . | 15 | CASSSGVAGQETQYF | TGTGCCAGCAGCTCTGGGGTAGCGGGACAAGAGACCCAGTACTTC
. | TRBJ2-3 | TRBV15 | . | 15 | CATSRDLDERDTQYF | TGTGCCACCAGCAGAGATTTGGACGAGAGAGATACGCAGTATTTT
. | TRBJ2-7 | TRBV6-9 | . | 14 | CASRGTGPTYEQYF | TGTGCCAGCAGGGGGACTGGCCCTACCTACGAGCAGTACTTC
. | TRBJ2-7 | TRBV2 | . | 11 | CASSGGYEQYF | TGTGCCAGCAGTGGCGGCTACGAGCAGTACTTC
. | TRBJ1-4 | TRBV6-1 | . | 13 | CASLRQGNEKLFF | TGTGCCAGCTTGAGGCAGGGTAATGAAAAACTGTTTTTT
. | TRBJ1-3 | TRBV5-1 | . | 15 | CASSQGGSSGNTIYF | TGCGCCAGCAGCCAAGGGGGTTCAAGTGGAAACACCATATATTTT
TRBD1 | TRBJ1-3 | TRBV4-1 | . | 15 | CASSQHQGVGNTIYF | TGCGCCAGCAGCCAGCACCAGGGGGTAGGAAACACCATATATTTT
. | TRBJ2-3 | TRBV18 | . | 13 | CASSPVDTDTQYF | TGTGCCAGCTCACCGGTAGACACAGATACGCAGTATTTT
TRBD2 | TRBJ2-1 | TRBV28 | . | 13 | CARTGGHYNEQFF | TGTGCCAGAACGGGAGGCCATTACAATGAGCAGTTCTTC
. | TRBJ1-1 | TRBV11-2 | . | 17 | CASSLGGLGVLYTEAFF | TGTGCCAGCAGCTTAGGTGGTTTAGGGGTTCTGTACACTGAAGCTTTCTTT
. | TRBJ2-3 | TRBV7-9 | . | 14 | CASSPRTGTDTQYF | TGTGCCAGCAGCCCGCGGACAGGCACAGATACGCAGTATTTT
. | TRBJ2-3 | TRBV5-4 | once | 15 | CASSLGTYGTDTQYF | TGTGCCAGCAGCCTTGGGACCTACGGCACAGATACGCAGTATTTT
. | TRBJ1-2 | TRBV6-1 | . | 12 | CASTGGFYGYTF | TGTGCCAGCACTGGAGGGTTCTATGGCTACACCTTC
. | TRBJ1-3 | TRBV19 | . | 17 | CASTPRIYRISGNTIYF | TGTGCCAGTACCCCGAGAATTTACAGAATCTCTGGAAACACCATATATTTT
. | TRBJ2-6 | TRBV2 | . | 15 | CATKFDSSGANVLTF | TGTGCCACCAAATTTGACAGCTCTGGGGCCAACGTCCTGACTTTC
TRBD2 | TRBJ2-1 | TRBV7-9 | . | 15 | CASSLPGLAITEQFF | TGTGCCAGCAGCTTGCCGGGACTAGCGATTACTGAGCAGTTCTTC
. | TRBJ2-5 | TRBV4-1 | . | 17 | CASSPKHAAGGQETQYF | TGCGCCAGCAGCCCGAAGCATGCAGCGGGCGGCCAAGAGACCCAGTACTTC
TRBD1 | TRBJ2-4 | TRBV5-4 | . | 14 | CASSQTGGADIQYF | TGTGCCAGCAGCCAAACAGGGGGCGCGGACATTCAGTACTTC
. | TRBJ2-1 | TRBV18 | . | 16 | CASSYLWGKAYNEQFF | TGTGCCAGCTCATACCTATGGGGGAAGGCCTACAATGAGCAGTTCTTC
TRBD2 | TRBJ2-2 | TRBV6-6 | . | 16 | CASSYFLAGGSGELFF | TGTGCCAGCAGTTACTTCCTAGCGGGAGGAAGTGGGGAGCTGTTTTTT
TRBD1 | TRBJ2-5 | TRBV5-5 | . | 14 | CASTPRTGQETQYF | TGTGCCAGCACCCCAAGGACAGGCCAAGAGACCCAGTACTTC
. | TRBJ1-4 | TRBV5-1 | . | 14 | CASSRGVINEKLFF | TGCGCCAGCAGCCGAGGAGTCATTAATGAAAAACTGTTTTTT
. | TRBJ2-1 | TRBV19 | . | 13 | CASSTTRANEQFF | TGTGCCAGTAGTACGACTAGGGCCAATGAGCAGTTCTTC